The 28 T cell receptor beta chains in this list originate from one sample, sequenced in a study of blood T cells in healthy people across ages. Together with a sample-barcoded 5' primer, a J-beta primer mix was included in a second PCR lasting about 7 to 12 cycles. TCRdb used MiXCR to reprocess the 5' RACE reads, holding one entry per CDR3 protein. The sample lists roughly 1.5 million distinct CDR3 sequences; 42% were seen once. Sequences were obtained from blood. These TCRs come from a woman under 30 in good health.

The J gene is TRBJ2-7, the V gene TRBV28, with D unresolved. The germline V gene encodes CDR1 MDHEN and CDR2 SYDVKM. The CDR3 totals 12 residues. Trimming removed 6 bases at V and 3 bases at J, with 9 bases between. The CDR3 sequence is CASSMPDYEQYF. DNA of the CDR3: TGTGCCAGCAGCATGCCAGACTACGAGCAGTACTTC.

The V call is TRBV6-5, the J call TRBJ2-4; weak D call: TRBD2 (5 bases). Matching the DNA end better, TRBJ2-7 makes the J call doubtful. The CDR3 contains 12 residues. Germline CDR1 reads MNHEY; CDR2 reads SVGAGI. CDR3 loop: CASSRGNDEQYF. The CDR3 DNA reads TGTGCCAGCAGTAGAGGGAACGACGAGCAGTACTTC.

The V gene is TRBV19, the J gene TRBJ2-2; a weak D match, TRBD2 (5 bases). Germline V CDR1 and CDR2: LNHDA, SQIVND (reference sequence). The CDR3 sequence is 16 residues long. V lost 5 bases and J 5 bases, leaving 18 bases between the germline ends. CDR3 sequence (DNA): TGTGCCAGTAGTCGCCGGGAAGGATACTTGACCGGGGAGCTGTTTTTT. It codes for CASSRREGYLTGELFF.

The V and J genes are TRBV6-2 or TRBV6-3 and TRBJ2-4; 12 bases line up with TRBD1. Gene TRBJ2-7 matches the end of the DNA better, so the J call may be wrong. CDR1 and CDR2 from the germline V gene are MNHEY and SVGEGT. The CDR3 has 17 residues. CDR3 sequence reads: CASSYLIPGQGADEQYF. Here the CDR3 DNA reads TGTGCCAGCAGCTACCTTATACCGGGACAGGGGGCGGACGAGCAGTACTTC.

There are a few counts of this clonotype. The genes are TRBV20-1 and TRBJ2-1; 9 bases line up with TRBD2. CDR1 and CDR2 from the germline V gene are DFQATT and SNEGSKA (reference sequence). This CDR3 comprises 14 residues. The trim removed 3 bases at V and 4 bases at J, leaving 4 bases unmatched. DNA for the CDR3: TGCAGTGCTAGTGGCGGGGGGGCATACAATGAGCAGTTCTTC. It specifies CSASGGGAYNEQFF.

The chain has TRBV12-3 or TRBV12-4 and TRBJ1-1, with 7 bases aligning to TRBD1. This CDR3 contains 16 residues. Trimming at V came to 6 bases and at J to 6 bases, leaving 16 bases not matched to a gene. CDR3 bases: TGTGCCAGCAGCCCCCCGGGGGGTAGACAGGGTCCTGAAGCTTTCTTT. Protein sequence: CASSPPGGRQGPEAFF.

This chain connects TRBV4-3 to TRBJ2-2; 7 bases line up with TRBD1. Germline V gene lookup returns CDR1 LGHNA and CDR2 YSLEER. Trimming took 0 bases from V and 7 from J; bases not matched to a gene: 5. The CDR3 sequence is 15 residues long. CDR3 amino acids: CASSQEDRAVGELFF. The DNA for the CDR3 is TGCGCCAGCAGCCAAGAAGACAGGGCGGTCGGGGAGCTGTTTTTT.

This chain connects TRBV27 to TRBJ1-2; D gene ambiguous. Germline loops: CDR1 MNHEY, CDR2 SMNVEV (reference sequence). V was cut by 5 bases and J by 1 base, with 14 bases left in between. The CDR3 totals 15 residues. DNA of the CDR3: TGTGCCAGCAGTCCCCGCCTCCTCTATAACTATGGCTACACCTTC. It codes for CASSPRLLYNYGYTF.

This chain uses TRBV7-8 with TRBJ2-7; TRBD1 might be the D (6 bases). Germline V gene data show CDR1 as SGHVS and CDR2 as FQNEAQ. This CDR3 spans 15 amino acids. Trimming left V 5 bases short and J 0 bases short, with 14 bases between. The CDR3 sequence is CASSARGKSSYEQYF. The CDR3 coding sequence is TGTGCCAGCAGCGCCAGGGGCAAGAGCTCCTACGAGCAGTACTTC.

The rearrangement links TRBV4-3 to TRBJ2-7; 12 positions agree with TRBD2. Germline CDR1 LGHNA, CDR2 YSLEER. Germline trimming cut 4 bases from V and 5 bases from J; bases unmatched to any gene: 6. This CDR3 spans 15 amino acids. The CDR3 DNA follows: TGCGCCAGCAGCCGTGCGGGACTAGCGGGCAACGAGCAGTACTTC. Amino acid sequence: CASSRAGLAGNEQYF.

The chain is built from TRBV6-2 or TRBV6-3 and TRBJ2-3; D call uncertain. The CDR3 has 14 amino acids. Germline CDR1 is MNHEY and CDR2 is SVGEGT. V lost 5 bases, J lost 2 bases, and 11 bases lay in between. The CDR3 DNA reads as TGTGCCAGCAGTGACCCCCTCGTCACAGATACGCAGTATTTT. Encoded protein: CASSDPLVTDTQYF.

This clonotype was seen a few times. The chain carries TRBV7-9 and TRBJ1-5; possibly TRBD1 for D (6 bases). V was cut by 3 bases and J by 1 base, with 16 bases left in between. Per the germline V gene, CDR1 is SEHNR and CDR2 is FQNEAQ (reference sequence). This CDR3 region has 17 residues. CDR3 DNA: TGTGCCAGCAGCTTGGTCAGGGGAGGATGGAGCAATCAGCCCCAGCATTTT. This encodes CASSLVRGGWSNQPQHF.

V usage is TRBV20-1 and J usage is TRBJ1-2; D is uncertain. Germline assignment: CDR1 DFQATT and CDR2 SNEGSKA (reference sequence). The CDR3 is made up of 16 amino acids. Trimming removed 0 bases at V and 5 bases at J, with 19 bases between. CDR3 DNA sequence: TGCAGTGCTAGAGATTCGTACAGCGAAGGACTTTATGGCTACACCTTC. Translated: CSARDSYSEGLYGYTF.

The chain carries TRBV6-1 and TRBJ1-5; D gene ambiguous. V was trimmed by 2 bases and J by 4 bases, leaving 18 bases between them. Germline V gene lookup returns CDR1 MNHNS and CDR2 SASEGT. The CDR3 is 17 residues long. The CDR3: CASSEMRDRVWNQPQHF. CDR3 coding DNA: TGTGCCAGCAGTGAAATGAGGGATAGAGTTTGGAATCAGCCCCAGCATTTT.

This sequence joins TRBV6-6 and TRBJ2-1; 11 bases line up with TRBD2. The assigned J gene may be wrong: the sequence end matches TRBJ2-7 better. Germline CDR1 reads MNHNY; CDR2 reads SVGAGI (reference sequence). This CDR3 region has 16 residues. The CDR3 DNA reads TGTGCCAGCAGCTCACTAGCGGGAGTATCCTACAATGAGCAGTACTTC. It yields the protein CASSSLAGVSYNEQYF.

The gene calls are TRBV20-1 and TRBJ2-7; no clear D gene. Germline assignment: CDR1 DFQATT and CDR2 SNEGSKA (reference sequence). The CDR3 length is 18 residues. V lost 3 bases to trimming and J lost 3 bases, with 27 bases between them. The CDR3 sequence is CSASQDNTSPRIIYEQYF. The CDR3 nucleotides are TGCAGTGCTAGTCAAGACAACACCAGCCCCCGAATCATCTACGAGCAGTACTTC.

The genes are TRBV12-3 or TRBV12-4 and TRBJ1-1, with unresolved D. V gave up 1 base and J gave up 1 base, with 10 bases separating them. The CDR3 spans 15 residues. The CDR3, as DNA: TGTGCCAGCAGTTTAGGGCCGGAACGGAACACTGAAGCTTTCTTT. As protein: CASSLGPERNTEAFF.

The chain combines TRBV7-2 with TRBJ2-1; weak D call: TRBD2 (5 bases). The CDR3 runs 14 residues. CDR1 is SGHTA and CDR2 is FQGNSA in the germline V gene. The germline V and J ends were trimmed by 1 base and 6 bases, with 10 bases remaining between them. CDR3 coding DNA: TGTGCCAGCAGCTTAGAACTAGGTTTCAATGAGCAGTTCTTC. Translated, it gives CASSLELGFNEQFF.

The J gene is TRBJ1-2, the V gene TRBV14, with D unclear. CDR3 length: 13 residues. Germline CDR1 SGHDN, CDR2 FVKESK. Trimming took off 5 bases at V and 3 bases at J, with 10 bases between the two ends. CDR3 sequence reads: CASSEGIDYGYTF. The DNA of the CDR3 is TGTGCCAGCAGCGAGGGAATCGACTATGGCTACACCTTC. The entire variable domain, with the rest obtained from reference TRBV14 and TRBJ1-2, is as follows: EAGVTQFPSHSVIEKGQTVTLRCDPISGHDNLYWYRRVMGKEIKFLLHFVKESKQDESGMPNNRFLAERTGGTYSTLKVQPAELEDSGVYFCASSEGIDYGYTFGSGTRLTVV.

This clonotype occurred a few times. The chain links TRBV12-3 or TRBV12-4 to TRBJ1-2, with 10 bases that match TRBD1. The CDR3 sequence is 15 residues long. V trimming: 5 bases; J trimming: 3 bases; junction bases outside the gene matches: 6. CDR3 loop: CASSAPDRGYYGYTF. DNA of the CDR3: TGTGCCAGCAGTGCTCCGGACAGGGGGTACTATGGCTACACCTTC.

The table lists this clonotype with a few counts. This chain joins TRBV4-3 and TRBJ1-5; D is unclear. V lost 1 base and J lost 7, with 8 bases in between. The CDR3 covers 13 residues. CDR1 is LGHNA, CDR2 YSLEER, per germline. As DNA, the CDR3 is TGCGCCAGCAGCCAAGGTCGGAAACAGCCCCAGCATTTT. It specifies CASSQGRKQPQHF.

This clonotype has more than one count but fewer than ten. The chain joins TRBV9 to TRBJ2-3; 8 nucleotides match TRBD2. The J segment lost 0 bases and the V segment lost 0 bases, leaving 6 bases of the junction unmatched. Germline V gene lookup returns CDR1 SGDLS and CDR2 YYNGEE. The CDR3 is made up of 17 amino acids. The CDR3 DNA is TGTGCCAGCAGCGTAGAGTTGGCTAGCGGGAGCACAGATACGCAGTATTTT. Its protein is CASSVELASGSTDTQYF. The entire variable domain, with the rest obtained from reference TRBV9 and TRBJ2-3, is as follows: DSGVTQTPKHLITATGQRVTLRCSPRSGDLSVYWYQQSLDQGLQFLIQYYNGEERAKGNILERFSAQQFPDLHSELNLSSLELGDSALYFCASSVELASGSTDTQYFGPGTRLTVL.

V is TRBV5-4 and J is TRBJ2-7; 7 positions agree with TRBD2. The CDR3 totals 14 residues. Trimming at V came to 1 base and at J to 7 bases, leaving 8 bases not matched to a gene. CDR1 is SGHNT, CDR2 YYREEE, per germline (reference sequence). The DNA for the CDR3 is TGTGCCAGCAGCTTGAGCGGGGACTACAATGAGCAGTACTTC. Its protein product is CASSLSGDYNEQYF. The full variable domain, completed using reference TRBV5-4 and TRBJ2-7, is ETGVTQSPTHLIKTRGQQVTLRCSSQSGHNTVSWYQQALGQGPQFIFQYYREEENGRGNFPPRFSGLQFPNYSSELNVNALELDDSALYLCASSLSGDYNEQYFGPGTRLTVT.

The chain employs TRBV9 and TRBJ1-2; possible D gene TRBD1, 5 bases. V dropped 4 bases and J dropped 7 bases, with 20 bases sitting between them. The CDR3 consists of 15 residues. Germline values: CDR1 SGDLS, CDR2 YYNGEE. CDR3 region: CASSPPAAQGSGYTF. In DNA, the CDR3 is TGTGCCAGCAGCCCCCCCGCCGCGCAGGGAAGTGGCTACACCTTC.

The J gene is TRBJ2-3, the V gene TRBV10-3; TRBD1 agrees at 9 bases. Germline lookup yields CDR1 ENHRY and CDR2 SYGVKD. The CDR3 totals 16 residues. Germline trimming cut 6 bases from V and 4 bases from J; bases unmatched to any gene: 11. The CDR3 loop is CAISGPGQGYPDTQYF. CDR3 sequence (DNA): TGTGCCATCAGCGGACCGGGACAGGGCTACCCAGATACGCAGTATTTT.

The V call is TRBV27, the J call TRBJ2-3; the match to TRBD2 covers 16 bases. The CDR3 loop spans 19 amino acids. In germline, CDR1 is MNHEY, CDR2 SMNVEV (reference sequence). V lost 6 bases, J lost 2 bases, and 11 bases stayed unmatched. Written as DNA, the CDR3 is TGTGCCAGCAGCAAATCGCCCGGGACTAGCGGGGGGGACACAGATACGCAGTATTTT. As protein: CASSKSPGTSGGDTDTQYF.

This clonotype came up a few times. The rearrangement links TRBV20-1 to TRBJ2-3, with D uncertain. CDR1 and CDR2 (germline): DFQATT, SNEGSKA (reference sequence). The V end lost 3 bases, the J end lost 1 base, and 11 bases lay between the germline ends. The CDR3 extends over 14 amino acids. CDR3 residues: CSASRRKGTDTQYF. For the CDR3, the DNA is TGCAGTGCTAGCCGGCGAAAGGGCACAGATACGCAGTATTTT.

The rearrangement links TRBV12-3 or TRBV12-4 to TRBJ2-3, with unresolved D. Trimming shortened V by 5 bases and J by 2 bases, and 14 bases separated the two germline ends. This CDR3 is 15 amino acids long. The CDR3 is CASSRLSSFTDTQYF. In DNA form, the CDR3 reads TGTGCCAGCAGTAGACTCTCCAGCTTCACAGATACGCAGTATTTT.